Listed here are 30 T cell receptor beta chains from one sample, sequenced in a study of radiation and T cells in renal cell carcinoma. The time point denotes: blood 2 weeks post-SBRT. Treatment noted: 15 Gy SBRT to primary tumor, nephrectomy 4 weeks later. Libraries were prepared by immunoSEQ multiplex PCR; TCRdb keeps only in-frame clonotypes and omits some of them. Found here are over 60,000 clones, approximately 83% of them singletons; the top ten hold about 22%. The source was blood, collected from a patient whose treatment included radiotherapy and nephrectomy. These receptors came from a woman between 50 and 59 years old with renal cell carcinoma.

The chain recombines TRBV5-6 with TRBJ2-3; 8 bases agree with TRBD2. With V trimmed by 4 bases and J by 3 bases, 16 bases remained unmatched. Germline CDR1 and CDR2: SGHDT and YYEEEE. CDR3 length: 18 amino acids. The DNA for the CDR3 is TGTGCCAGCAGCGGCTTGACGGGAGGGCTTTTCGGTACAGATACGCAGTATTTT. This gives the protein CASSGLTGGLFGTDTQYF.

CDR3 amino acids: CASSQGPGGARGYTF. The CDR3 DNA sequence: TGTGCCAGCAGCCAAGGCCCAGGGGGCGCGCGTGGCTACACCTTC. V gene TRBV7-2 combines with J gene TRBJ1-2, with 8 nucleotides matching TRBD1. CDR1 and CDR2 from the germline V gene are SGHTA and FQGNSA. V lost 5 bases and J lost 7; bases outside the gene matches: 12. The length of the CDR3 is 15 residues.

The V and J genes are TRBV5-1 and TRBJ2-3; TRBD1 might be the D (6 bases). Trimming pared 0 bases from V and 2 bases from J, leaving 10 bases between. CDR1 is SGHRS and CDR2 is YFSETQ in the germline V gene. This CDR3 contains 15 residues. The DNA of the CDR3 is TGCGCCAGCAGCTTGGGAGGGGGTAACACAGATACGCAGTATTTT. It encodes CASSLGGGNTDTQYF.

The chain combines TRBV12-5 with TRBJ1-2; D ambiguous. Trimming left V 0 bases short and J 5 bases short, with 13 bases between. The length of the CDR3 is 15 residues. Germline V gene data show CDR1 as LGHNT and CDR2 as FRNRAP. The CDR3 sequence is CASGLVLGKPYGYTF. The CDR3 nucleotides read TGTGCTAGTGGTTTGGTACTGGGCAAACCTTATGGCTACACCTTC.

The chain carries TRBV19 and TRBJ2-7; TRBD2 matches 8 bases. Germline V gene data show CDR1 as LNHDA and CDR2 as SQIVND (reference sequence). Losses at the gene ends were 1 base for V and 1 base for J; bases not matched to a gene: 9. The CDR3 length is 17 residues. DNA for the CDR3: TGTGCCAGTAGTATAGGAGCGGGAGTTCCTAATTCCTACGAGCAGTACTTC. This codes for CASSIGAGVPNSYEQYF. Full variable domain (rest looked up from reference TRBV19 and TRBJ2-7): DGGITQSPKYLFRKEGQNVTLSCEQNLNHDAMYWYRQDPGQGLRLIYYSQIVNDFQKGDIAEGYSVSREKKESFPLTVTSAQKNPTAFYLCASSIGAGVPNSYEQYFGPGTRLTVT.

The chain carries TRBV30 and TRBJ1-4; the D gene is possibly TRBD1 (5 bases). V lost 5 bases and J lost 3, with 10 bases in between. The CDR3 consists of 13 residues. Per germline, CDR1 GTSNPN and CDR2 SVGIG (reference sequence). This chain's CDR3 is CAWGAGPNEKLFF. The CDR3 bases are TGTGCCTGGGGGGCGGGACCTAATGAAAAACTGTTTTTT.

This clone has more than one count but fewer than ten. The chain links TRBV19 to TRBJ1-2, with TRBD1 as a possible D gene (5 bases). With 0 bases removed from V and 11 bases from J, the gap between germline ends came to 13 bases. CDR1 is LNHDA and CDR2 is SQIVND in the germline V gene (reference sequence). The CDR3 contains 13 residues. The CDR3 DNA reads TGTGCCAGTAGTATAGAGGGCAGGGTCACGTACACCTTC. Translated, it gives CASSIEGRVTYTF.

The chain joins TRBV15 to TRBJ2-5; D is undetermined. Germline V CDR1 and CDR2: LNHNV, YYDKDF (reference sequence). CDR3 size: 12 residues. Trimming took off 8 bases at V and 1 base at J, with 8 bases between the two ends. For the CDR3, the DNA is TGTGCCACCGGGCAGATCCAAGAGACCCAGTACTTC. It encodes CATGQIQETQYF.

The chain employs TRBV27 and TRBJ1-2, with TRBD1 as a possible D gene (5 bases). The CDR3 contains 14 residues. The V and J ends lost 3 bases and 2 bases respectively, with 10 bases between them. In germline, CDR1 is MNHEY, CDR2 SMNVEV (reference sequence). CDR3: CASSFRGVNYGYTF. Here the CDR3 DNA reads TGTGCCAGCAGTTTTAGAGGGGTAAACTATGGCTACACCTTC.

The chain is built from TRBV9 and TRBJ2-1; D gene unclear. Germline-derived CDR1 and CDR2 are SGDLS and YYNGEE. This CDR3 region has 11 residues. Deletions cut 0 bases from V and 9 bases from J, with 4 bases between. This chain's CDR3 is CASSVGTEQFF. The CDR3 DNA sequence: TGTGCCAGCAGCGTAGGGACTGAGCAGTTCTTC.

V gene TRBV4-3 combines with J gene TRBJ2-7, with D tentatively TRBD1 (7 bases). V dropped 0 bases and J dropped 5 bases, with 11 bases sitting between them. The CDR3 spans 14 residues. In germline, CDR1 is LGHNA, CDR2 YSLEER. CDR3 sequence: CASSQEEGADEQYF. For the CDR3, the DNA is TGCGCCAGCAGCCAAGAGGAGGGGGCGGACGAGCAGTACTTC.

This rearrangement joins TRBV6-1 to TRBJ2-3, with TRBD2 as a possible D gene (6 bases). Germline-derived CDR1 and CDR2 are MNHNS and SASEGT. The V and J ends lost 5 bases and 0 bases respectively, with 12 bases between them. The CDR3 spans 15 residues. CDR3 amino acids: CASSRTSSSTDTQYF. The CDR3 DNA is TGTGCCAGCAGTAGAACTAGCAGTAGCACAGATACGCAGTATTTT.

V usage is TRBV18 and J usage is TRBJ2-5; tentatively, D is TRBD2 (7 bases). The V gene lost 6 bases and the J gene lost 2 bases, with 19 bases spanning the gap. The CDR3 is 16 amino acids. The germline gives CDR1 KGHSH, CDR2 LQKENI. CDR3 amino acids: CASSVKAGTTQETQYF. The CDR3 DNA is TGTGCCAGCTCTGTGAAAGCGGGGACAACTCAAGAGACCCAGTACTTC.

The V call is TRBV5-6, the J call TRBJ2-2, with TRBD1 matching over 11 bases. The CDR3 extends over 15 amino acids. With 5 bases clipped from V and 4 bases from J, the junction kept 4 bases outside the gene matches. Germline V gives CDR1 SGHDT, CDR2 YYEEEE. In DNA, the CDR3 is TGTGCCAGCAGTTCGGACAGGGGGCGCACCGGGGAGCTGTTTTTT. Its protein is CASSSDRGRTGELFF.

The CDR3 reads CASSFPGLADNEQFF. The CDR3 DNA follows: TGTGCCAGCAGTTTCCCCGGACTAGCGGACAATGAGCAGTTCTTC. J is TRBJ2-1 and V is TRBV27; 10 nucleotides match TRBD2. This CDR3 spans 15 amino acids. Germline values: CDR1 MNHEY, CDR2 SMNVEV (reference sequence). V shed 3 bases, J shed 5 bases, and the junction held 4 bases outside the gene matches.

The chain recombines TRBV7-2 with TRBJ2-3; a possible D gene is TRBD2 (7 bases). Germline V lookup: CDR1 SGHTA, CDR2 FQGNSA. The CDR3 runs 16 residues. Trimming removed 3 bases from V and 2 bases from J, with 15 bases in between. CDR3 amino acids: CASSFGGAGATDTQYF. DNA of the CDR3: TGTGCCAGCAGCTTCGGAGGGGCGGGGGCCACAGATACGCAGTATTTT.

The chain employs TRBV5-6 and TRBJ2-3, with 7 positions matching TRBD2. The CDR3 has 16 amino acids. The V gene end was trimmed by 4 bases and the J gene end by 2 bases; junction bases not matched to a gene: 10. The germline CDR1 and CDR2 sequences are SGHDT and YYEEEE. In DNA form, the CDR3 reads TGTGCCAGCAGCAGCACGGGGAGGGGCTACACAGATACGCAGTATTTT. Its translation is CASSSTGRGYTDTQYF.

This chain joins TRBV4-3 and TRBJ1-1; 8 bases are a match to TRBD1. From germline, CDR1 is LGHNA and CDR2 YSLEER. The J segment lost 4 bases and the V segment lost 0 bases, leaving 7 bases of the junction unmatched. CDR3 length: 16 residues. CDR3 residues: CASSQDPRGRGTEAFF. The CDR3 coding sequence is TGCGCCAGCAGCCAAGATCCCAGGGGGCGAGGCACTGAAGCTTTCTTT.

This clone is a singleton in its sample. V gene TRBV5-4 combines with J gene TRBJ2-7; 7 nucleotides align to TRBD1. The CDR3 extends over 16 amino acids. Germline V gene sequence: CDR1 SGHNT, CDR2 YYREEE (reference sequence). Unmatched junction bases numbered 15, after V lost 2 bases and J lost 7 bases. The CDR3 sequence: CASSFDPETGSGEQYF. In nucleotides, the CDR3 is TGTGCCAGCAGCTTCGACCCCGAGACAGGGAGTGGAGAGCAGTACTTC.

V usage is TRBV28 and J usage is TRBJ2-3, with 8 positions matching TRBD2. V was clipped by 5 bases and J by 1 base; unmatched bases: 5. This CDR3 is 15 amino acids long. The V gene's germline CDR1 is MDHEN and CDR2 SYDVKM. This CDR3 is CASSVVTSGTDTQYF. The CDR3 DNA follows: TGTGCCAGCAGTGTCGTGACTAGCGGCACAGATACGCAGTATTTT.

The genes are TRBV29-1 and TRBJ2-5, with TRBD1 matching over 11 bases. The J segment lost 5 bases and the V segment lost 7 bases, leaving 6 bases of the junction unmatched. In germline, CDR1 is SQVTM, CDR2 ANQGSEA. CDR3 length equals 13 residues. Written as DNA, the CDR3 is TGCAGCGCCAGGACAGGGGGCGTTGAGACCCAGTACTTC. Translation: CSARTGGVETQYF.

The chain links TRBV27 to TRBJ2-3; 8 nucleotides line up with TRBD2. CDR1 MNHEY and CDR2 SMNVEV come from the germline V gene (reference sequence). CDR3 length: 16 residues. V was pared by 1 base and J by 2 bases, with 5 bases of the junction left unmatched. The CDR3 coding sequence is TGTGCCAGCAGTTTATTCGGGGGGGGGACCACAGATACGCAGTATTTT. This translates into CASSLFGGGTTDTQYF.

The chain recombines TRBV30 with TRBJ2-7, with 7 bases matching TRBD1. This CDR3 contains 14 residues. CDR1 and CDR2 (germline): GTSNPN, SVGIG (reference sequence). V lost 0 bases and J lost 5; bases outside the gene matches: 7. CDR3: CAWSVLRQGNEQYF. The DNA of the CDR3 is TGTGCCTGGAGTGTACTAAGACAGGGTAACGAGCAGTACTTC.

The chain combines TRBV5-1 with TRBJ2-2; TRBD2 agrees at 8 bases. Germline V gene lookup returns CDR1 SGHRS and CDR2 YFSETQ. This CDR3 comprises 16 residues. The V and J ends lost 4 bases and 5 bases, in that order; junction bases with no gene match: 10. CDR3 sequence: CASSRSGTRATGELFF. CDR3 nucleotides: TGCGCCAGCAGCCGATCCGGGACTAGAGCTACCGGGGAGCTGTTTTTT.

V gene TRBV28 combines with J gene TRBJ2-7, with 11 bases lining up with TRBD1. V was pared by 7 bases and J by 9 bases, with 11 bases of the junction left unmatched. Germline CDR1 reads MDHEN; CDR2 reads SYDVKM. CDR3 length: 14 residues. DNA for the CDR3: TGTGCCAGCAATCGGACAGGGGGCCGCAAAGGGCAGTACTTC. It codes for CASNRTGGRKGQYF.

The rearrangement joins TRBV4-3 to TRBJ1-2, with TRBD1 identical over 8 bases. J gave up 13 bases and V 0 bases, and 16 bases lay outside the gene matches. Per the germline V gene, CDR1 is LGHNA and CDR2 is YSLEER. The CDR3 sequence is 16 residues long. The chain's CDR3 is CASSQDPSTGTGFRTF. The CDR3 DNA sequence: TGCGCCAGCAGCCAAGATCCTTCTACCGGGACAGGATTCCGCACCTTC.

The chain is built from TRBV7-3 and TRBJ2-1, with D perhaps being TRBD1 or TRBD2 (5 bases each). Germline V CDR1 and CDR2: SGHTA, FQGTGA. The ends were cut back, 0 bases at V and 7 bases at J, with 13 bases in the middle. The CDR3 contains 15 residues. The CDR3 DNA reads TGTGCCAGCAGCTTAACTGGGGACGGGGAGAATGAGCAGTTCTTC. This encodes CASSLTGDGENEQFF.

The chain joins TRBV5-8 to TRBJ2-6, with no clear D. The germline CDR1 and CDR2 sequences are SGHTS and YDEGEE. The CDR3 contains 19 residues. The germline V and J ends were trimmed by 0 bases and 0 bases, with 16 bases remaining between them. CDR3 sequence (DNA): TGTGCCAGCAGCTTGGATCCTTTGAGATGGACCTCTGGGGCCAACGTCCTGACTTTC. Its translation is CASSLDPLRWTSGANVLTF.

This chain joins TRBV2 and TRBJ1-5; 9 bases agree with TRBD1. Germline V CDR1 and CDR2: SNHLY, FYNNEI. V was clipped by 7 bases and J by 0 bases; unmatched bases: 7. The CDR3 loop spans 16 amino acids. The CDR3 nucleotides are TGTGCCAGCAATCTACAGGGGGCTGCTAGCAATCAGCCCCAGCATTTT. As protein: CASNLQGAASNQPQHF.

V usage is TRBV14 and J usage is TRBJ2-7, with D hard to call. The CDR3 covers 12 residues. In germline, CDR1 is SGHDN, CDR2 FVKESK. Between the trimmed V and J ends, which lost 1 base and 3 bases, there was a span of 4 bases. The CDR3, as DNA: TGTGCCAGCAGCCAAGGGTTCTACGAGCAGTACTTC. Protein: CASSQGFYEQYF. The whole variable domain, filled in from reference TRBV14 and TRBJ2-7, reads EAGVTQFPSHSVIEKGQTVTLRCDPISGHDNLYWYRRVMGKEIKFLLHFVKESKQDESGMPNNRFLAERTGGTYSTLKVQPAELEDSGVYFCASSQGFYEQYFGPGTRLTVT.